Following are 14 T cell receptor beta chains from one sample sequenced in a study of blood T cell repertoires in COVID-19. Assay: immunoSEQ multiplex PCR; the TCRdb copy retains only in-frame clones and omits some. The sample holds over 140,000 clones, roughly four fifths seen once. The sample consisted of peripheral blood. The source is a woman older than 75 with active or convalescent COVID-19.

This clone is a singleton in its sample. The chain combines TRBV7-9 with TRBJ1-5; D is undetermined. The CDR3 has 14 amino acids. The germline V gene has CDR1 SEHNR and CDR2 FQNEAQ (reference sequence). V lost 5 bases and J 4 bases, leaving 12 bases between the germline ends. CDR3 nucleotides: TGTGCCAGCAGCACCGAAGGAGCTAATCAGCCCCAGCATTTT. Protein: CASSTEGANQPQHF.

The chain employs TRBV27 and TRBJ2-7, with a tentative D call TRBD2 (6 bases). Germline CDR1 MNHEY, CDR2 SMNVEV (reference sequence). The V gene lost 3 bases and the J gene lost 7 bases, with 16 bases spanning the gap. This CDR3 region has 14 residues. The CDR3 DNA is TGTGCCAGCAGTTTTCGGGGGATTCCTGGGGAGCAGTACTTC. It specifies CASSFRGIPGEQYF.

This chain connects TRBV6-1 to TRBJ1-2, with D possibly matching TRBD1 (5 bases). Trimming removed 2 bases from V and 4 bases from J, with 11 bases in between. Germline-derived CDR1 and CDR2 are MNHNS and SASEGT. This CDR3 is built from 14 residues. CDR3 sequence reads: CASSEPQGGYGYTF. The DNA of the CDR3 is TGTGCCAGCAGTGAACCCCAGGGTGGCTATGGCTACACCTTC.

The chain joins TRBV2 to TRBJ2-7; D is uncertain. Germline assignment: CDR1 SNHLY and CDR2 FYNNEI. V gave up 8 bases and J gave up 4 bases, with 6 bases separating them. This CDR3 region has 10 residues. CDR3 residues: CASVGYEQYF. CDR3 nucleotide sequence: TGTGCCAGCGTCGGTTACGAGCAGTACTTC.

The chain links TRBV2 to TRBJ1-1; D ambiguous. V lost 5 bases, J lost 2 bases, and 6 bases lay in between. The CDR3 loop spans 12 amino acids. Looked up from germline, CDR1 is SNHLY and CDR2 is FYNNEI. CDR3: CASSFSNTEAFF. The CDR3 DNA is TGTGCCAGCAGTTTTAGTAACACTGAAGCTTTCTTT. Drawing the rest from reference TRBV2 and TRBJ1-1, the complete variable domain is EPEVTQTPSHQVTQMGQEVILRCVPISNHLYFYWYRQILGQKVEFLVSFYNNEISEKSEIFDDQFSVERPDGSNFTLKIRSTKLEDSAMYFCASSFSNTEAFFGQGTRLTVV.

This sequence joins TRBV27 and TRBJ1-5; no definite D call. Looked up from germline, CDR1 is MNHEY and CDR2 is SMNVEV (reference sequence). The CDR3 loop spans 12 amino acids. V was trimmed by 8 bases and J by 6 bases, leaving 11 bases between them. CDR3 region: CASGGSGQPQHF. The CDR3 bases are TGTGCCAGCGGCGGGTCCGGTCAGCCCCAGCATTTT.

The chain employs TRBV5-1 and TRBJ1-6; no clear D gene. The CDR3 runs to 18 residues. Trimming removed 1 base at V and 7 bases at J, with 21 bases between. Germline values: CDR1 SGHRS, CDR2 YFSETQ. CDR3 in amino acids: CASSLTIPGTAVNSPLHF. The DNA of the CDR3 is TGCGCCAGCAGCTTGACAATCCCAGGCACGGCAGTCAATTCACCCCTCCACTTT.

CDR3 nucleotides: TGTGCCAGCAGCCAAAGAGGGACTGAAGCTTTCTTT. This sequence encodes CASSQRGTEAFF. The J gene is TRBJ1-1, the V gene TRBV3-1 (or the pseudogene TRBV3-2), with D unclear. Germline CDR1 is LGHDT and CDR2 is YNNKEL (reference sequence). This CDR3 comprises 12 residues. V was trimmed by 2 bases and J by 5 bases, leaving 6 bases between them.

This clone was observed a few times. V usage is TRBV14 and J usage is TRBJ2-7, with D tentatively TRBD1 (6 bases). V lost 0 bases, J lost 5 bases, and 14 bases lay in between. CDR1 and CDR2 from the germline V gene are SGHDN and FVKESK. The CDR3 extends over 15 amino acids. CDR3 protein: CASSQEWQGKHEQYF. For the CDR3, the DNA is TGTGCCAGCAGCCAAGAATGGCAGGGGAAACACGAGCAGTACTTC.

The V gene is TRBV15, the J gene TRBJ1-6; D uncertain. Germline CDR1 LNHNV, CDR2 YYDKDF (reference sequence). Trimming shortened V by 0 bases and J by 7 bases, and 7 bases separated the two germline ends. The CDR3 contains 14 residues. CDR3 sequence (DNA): TGTGCCACCAGCAGAGAGGCGAGGAATTCACCCCTCCACTTT. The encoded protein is CATSREARNSPLHF.

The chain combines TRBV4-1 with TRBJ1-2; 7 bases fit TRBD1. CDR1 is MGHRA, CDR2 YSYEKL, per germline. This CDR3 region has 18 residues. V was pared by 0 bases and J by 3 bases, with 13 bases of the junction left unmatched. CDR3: CASSQDQRQGGRHYGYTF. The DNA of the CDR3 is TGCGCCAGCAGCCAAGACCAGAGACAGGGTGGAAGGCACTATGGCTACACCTTC.

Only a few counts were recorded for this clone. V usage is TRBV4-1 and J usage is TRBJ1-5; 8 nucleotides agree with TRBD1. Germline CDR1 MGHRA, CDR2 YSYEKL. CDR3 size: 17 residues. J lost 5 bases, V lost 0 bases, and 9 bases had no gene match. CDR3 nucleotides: TGCGCCAGCAGCCAAGAAGGGGGGGGACAGGTTGATCAGCCCCAGCATTTT. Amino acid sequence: CASSQEGGGQVDQPQHF.

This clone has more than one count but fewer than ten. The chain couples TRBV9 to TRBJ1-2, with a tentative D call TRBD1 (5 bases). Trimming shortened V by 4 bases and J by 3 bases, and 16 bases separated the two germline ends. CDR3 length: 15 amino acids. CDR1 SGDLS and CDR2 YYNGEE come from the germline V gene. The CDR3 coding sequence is TGTGCCAGCAGCAGGGACGCAGCGGGGTACTATGGCTACACCTTC. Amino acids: CASSRDAAGYYGYTF.

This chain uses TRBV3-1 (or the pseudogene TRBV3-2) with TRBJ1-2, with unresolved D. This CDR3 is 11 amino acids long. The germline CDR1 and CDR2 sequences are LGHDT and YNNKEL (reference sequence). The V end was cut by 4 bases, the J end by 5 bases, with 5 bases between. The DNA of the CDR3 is TGTGCCAGCAGCCTGTATTATGGCTACACCTTC. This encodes CASSLYYGYTF.